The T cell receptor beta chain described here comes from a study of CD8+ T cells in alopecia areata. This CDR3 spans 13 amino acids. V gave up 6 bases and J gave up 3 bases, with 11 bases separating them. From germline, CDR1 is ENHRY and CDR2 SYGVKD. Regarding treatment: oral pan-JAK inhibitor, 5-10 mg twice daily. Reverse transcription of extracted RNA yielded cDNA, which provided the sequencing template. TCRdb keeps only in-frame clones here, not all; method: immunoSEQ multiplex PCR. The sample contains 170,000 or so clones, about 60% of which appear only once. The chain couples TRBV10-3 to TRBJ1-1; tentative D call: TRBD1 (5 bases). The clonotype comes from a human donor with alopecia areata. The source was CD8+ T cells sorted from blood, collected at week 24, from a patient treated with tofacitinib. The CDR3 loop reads CAISPGGDTEAFF. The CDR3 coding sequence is TGTGCCATCAGCCCCGGGGGGGACACTGAAGCTTTCTTT.